This T cell receptor (beta chain) was retrieved from a study of neurological immune-mediated disorders. Synthesis of cDNA was accomplished via 5'RACE employing 10-nucleotide random UMIs. Each sequencing run yielded over 160 million TCR-beta sequences from 15-18 subjects. In TCRdb, the 5' RACE reads were re-called with MiXCR into one record per CDR3 protein. The sample consists of tens of thousands of distinct CDR3 sequences, approximately 10% of them appearing once. This clonotype occurred many times. Among the participants, healthy controls were blood bank volunteers in Maryland, USA. The unsorted libraries were produced from 2 million PBMCs held at -80 C. This CDR3 has 14 residues. Trimming took 2 bases from V and 0 from J, leaving 2 bases between them.

The chain carries TRBV12-3 or TRBV12-4 and TRBJ2-6; D is unresolved. The source of this sequence is a man aged 50-59 years in good health. The sequenced material came from PBMCs. CDR3 coding DNA: TGTGCCAGCAGTTTAACCTCTGGGGCCAACGTCCTGACTTTC. It yields the protein CASSLTSGANVLTF.